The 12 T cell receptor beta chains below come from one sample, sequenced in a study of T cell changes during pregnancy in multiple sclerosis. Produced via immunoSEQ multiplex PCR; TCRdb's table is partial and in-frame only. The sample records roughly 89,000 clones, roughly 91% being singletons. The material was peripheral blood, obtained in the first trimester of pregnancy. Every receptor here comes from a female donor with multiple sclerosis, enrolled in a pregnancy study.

The CDR3 loop is CASSFGLGSGYGYTF. The CDR3 DNA follows: TGTGCCAGCAGCTTCGGCTTGGGGAGTGGCTATGGCTACACCTTC. This sequence joins TRBV7-6 and TRBJ1-2; D gene unclear. The V and J ends lost 3 bases and 4 bases respectively, with 15 bases between them. The germline CDR1 and CDR2 sequences are SGHVS and FNYEAQ. CDR3 length: 15 amino acids.

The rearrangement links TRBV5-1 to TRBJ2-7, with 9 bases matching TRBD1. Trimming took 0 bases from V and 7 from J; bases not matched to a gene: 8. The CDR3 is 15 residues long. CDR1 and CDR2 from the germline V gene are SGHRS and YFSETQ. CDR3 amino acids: CASSLAGTGIWEQYF. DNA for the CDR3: TGCGCCAGCAGCTTGGCCGGGACAGGGATCTGGGAGCAGTACTTC.

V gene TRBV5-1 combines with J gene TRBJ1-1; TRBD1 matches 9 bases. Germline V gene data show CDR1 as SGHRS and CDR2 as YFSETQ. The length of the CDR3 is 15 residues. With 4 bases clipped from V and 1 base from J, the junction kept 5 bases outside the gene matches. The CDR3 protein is CASSPGDRENTEAFF. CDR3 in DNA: TGCGCCAGCAGCCCCGGGGACAGGGAGAACACTGAAGCTTTCTTT.

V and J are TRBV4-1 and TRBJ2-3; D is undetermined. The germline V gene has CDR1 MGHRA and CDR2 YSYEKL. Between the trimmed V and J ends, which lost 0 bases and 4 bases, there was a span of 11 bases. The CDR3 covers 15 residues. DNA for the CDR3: TGCGCCAGCAGCCAAGATTCTGGGCACCCAGATACGCAGTATTTT. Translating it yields CASSQDSGHPDTQYF.

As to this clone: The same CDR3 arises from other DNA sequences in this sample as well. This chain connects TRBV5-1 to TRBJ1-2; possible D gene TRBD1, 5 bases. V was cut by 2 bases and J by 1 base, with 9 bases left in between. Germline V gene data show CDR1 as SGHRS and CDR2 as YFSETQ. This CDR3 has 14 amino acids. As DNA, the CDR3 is TGCGCCAGCAGCTTAGGCCAGGGTAACTATGGCTACACCTTC. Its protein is CASSLGQGNYGYTF.

CDR3 sequence (DNA): TGTGCCAGTTCTACAGGGGCGAGGTACGAGCAGTACTTC. This encodes CASSTGARYEQYF. The J gene is TRBJ2-7, the V gene TRBV2, with 7 bases matching TRBD1. Looked up from germline, CDR1 is SNHLY and CDR2 is FYNNEI. V was clipped by 9 bases and J by 4 bases; unmatched bases: 9. This CDR3 has 13 residues.

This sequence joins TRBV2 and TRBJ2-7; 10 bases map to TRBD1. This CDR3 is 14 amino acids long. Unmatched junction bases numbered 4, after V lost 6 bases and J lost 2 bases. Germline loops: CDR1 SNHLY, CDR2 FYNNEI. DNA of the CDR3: TGTGCCAGCAGAGGTGGACAGGGGGCCTACGAGCAGTACTTC. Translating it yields CASRGGQGAYEQYF.

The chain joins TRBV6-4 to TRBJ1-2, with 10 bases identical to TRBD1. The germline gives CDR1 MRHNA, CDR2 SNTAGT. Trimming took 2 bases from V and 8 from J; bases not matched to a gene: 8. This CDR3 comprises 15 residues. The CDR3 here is CASSDTGQGVNGYTF. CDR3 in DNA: TGTGCCAGCAGTGACACCGGACAGGGGGTTAACGGCTACACCTTC.

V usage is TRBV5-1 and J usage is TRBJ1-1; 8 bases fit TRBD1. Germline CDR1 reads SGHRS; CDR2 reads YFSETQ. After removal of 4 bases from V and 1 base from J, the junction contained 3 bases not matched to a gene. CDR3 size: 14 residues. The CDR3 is CASSLQGANTEAFF. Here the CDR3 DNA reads TGCGCCAGCAGCCTGCAGGGGGCGAACACTGAAGCTTTCTTT.

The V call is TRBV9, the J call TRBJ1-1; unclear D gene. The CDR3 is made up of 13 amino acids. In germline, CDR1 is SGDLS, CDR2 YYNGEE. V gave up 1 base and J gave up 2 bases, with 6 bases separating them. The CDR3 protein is CASSVSGNTEAFF. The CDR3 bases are TGTGCCAGCAGCGTATCGGGAAACACTGAAGCTTTCTTT.

The DNA of the CDR3 is TGTGCCAGCAGCCATCGGGGGGAGGCGATGAACACTGAAGCTTTCTTT. Translation: CASSHRGEAMNTEAFF. The J gene is TRBJ1-1, the V gene TRBV5-5; tentative D call: TRBD1 (5 bases). Germline V gives CDR1 SGHKS, CDR2 YYEKEE (reference sequence). This CDR3 spans 16 amino acids. V was clipped by 4 bases and J by 0 bases, with 16 bases between them. Full variable domain (missing parts from reference TRBV5-5 and TRBJ1-1): DAGVTQSPTHLIKTRGQQVTLRCSPISGHKSVSWYQQVLGQGPQFIFQYYEKEERGRGNFPDRFSARQFPNYSSELNVNALLLGDSALYLCASSHRGEAMNTEAFFGQGTRLTVV.

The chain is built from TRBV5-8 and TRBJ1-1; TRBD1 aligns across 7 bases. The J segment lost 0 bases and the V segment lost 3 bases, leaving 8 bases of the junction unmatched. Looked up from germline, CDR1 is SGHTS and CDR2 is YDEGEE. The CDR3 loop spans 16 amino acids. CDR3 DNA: TGTGCCAGCAGCTGGGGCGACAGGGTCATGAACACTGAAGCTTTCTTT. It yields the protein CASSWGDRVMNTEAFF.